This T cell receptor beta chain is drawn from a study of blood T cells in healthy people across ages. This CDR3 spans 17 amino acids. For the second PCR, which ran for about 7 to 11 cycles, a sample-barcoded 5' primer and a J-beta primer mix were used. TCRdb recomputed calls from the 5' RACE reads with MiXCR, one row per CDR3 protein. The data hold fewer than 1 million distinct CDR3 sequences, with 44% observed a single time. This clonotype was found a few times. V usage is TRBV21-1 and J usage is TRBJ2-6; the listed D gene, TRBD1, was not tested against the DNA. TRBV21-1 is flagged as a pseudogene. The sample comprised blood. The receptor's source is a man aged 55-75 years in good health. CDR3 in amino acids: CASSDHGIGAGANVLTF. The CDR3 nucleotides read TGTGCCAGCAGTGATCACGGGATTGGCGCTGGGGCCAACGTCCTGACTTTC.